One sample yielded the 30 T cell receptor beta chains listed below, sequenced in a study of Ad26.COV2.S vaccination and SARS-CoV-2 variants. Treatment indicated: 19 received Ad26.COV2.S at low or high dose, single or two shots; roughly five received placebo; per-sample allocation not given. Sampling was performed 63 days after the first vaccine or placebo injection. Produced via immunoSEQ multiplex PCR; TCRdb's table is partial and in-frame only. The table has about 250,000 clones, more than 70% seen once. The sequencing here drew on peripheral blood, taken in a trial of Ad26.COV2.S vaccine versus placebo. The receptor source for this set is a person aged 18-65 years who received the Ad26.COV2.S COVID-19 vaccine or a placebo.

The chain carries TRBV3-1 (or the pseudogene TRBV3-2) and TRBJ2-5, with 8 bases fitting TRBD1. Germline CDR1 LGHDT, CDR2 YNNKEL (reference sequence). J lost 5 bases, V lost 6 bases, and 11 bases had no gene match. The CDR3 sequence is 15 residues long. CDR3 DNA sequence: TGTGCCAGCAGTCTTCGACAGGGGCGAGGGGAGACCCAGTACTTC. It encodes CASSLRQGRGETQYF.

The chain combines TRBV30 with TRBJ1-4, with D perhaps matching TRBD1 (5 bases). V lost 3 bases and J lost 8, with 10 bases in between. CDR3 length equals 12 residues. CDR1 and CDR2 from the germline V gene are GTSNPN and SVGIG (reference sequence). CDR3 DNA sequence: TGTGCCTGGAGCAGGGTGGAGGAAAAACTGTTTTTT. Translated, it gives CAWSRVEEKLFF.

This chain joins TRBV7-9 and TRBJ2-7; D may be TRBD1 (5 bases). V was clipped by 5 bases and J by 6 bases, with 14 bases between them. The CDR3 runs to 13 residues. Germline CDR1 reads SEHNR; CDR2 reads FQNEAQ (reference sequence). DNA of the CDR3: TGTGCCAGCAGCGGGCAGGGCGGATCCGAGCAGTACTTC. Its protein is CASSGQGGSEQYF.

The gene calls are TRBV3-1 (or the pseudogene TRBV3-2) and TRBJ2-1; the match to TRBD2 covers 12 bases. There are 16 residues in the CDR3. The germline V gene encodes CDR1 LGHDT and CDR2 YNNKEL (reference sequence). Trimming took 1 base from V and 7 from J; bases not matched to a gene: 5. The CDR3 reads CASSQARLAGGNEQFF. The CDR3 region has the DNA TGTGCCAGCAGCCAAGCTCGGCTAGCGGGGGGGAATGAGCAGTTCTTC.

The chain employs TRBV28 and TRBJ2-5; TRBD2 matches 10 bases. Germline V gene lookup returns CDR1 MDHEN and CDR2 SYDVKM. V lost 7 bases to trimming and J lost 5 bases; unmatched junction nucleotides: 7. The CDR3 has 14 residues. CDR3: CASKSGRAYETQYF. The DNA of the CDR3 is TGTGCCAGCAAAAGCGGGAGGGCCTACGAGACCCAGTACTTC.

The chain employs TRBV5-6 and TRBJ2-3, with a tentative D call TRBD2 (6 bases). CDR3 length: 16 amino acids. Trimming cost V 2 bases and J 3 bases, with 16 bases left between them. In germline, CDR1 is SGHDT, CDR2 YYEEEE. In DNA, the CDR3 is TGTGCCAGCAGCTTTTGGGGGAGGAAGGGAACAGATACGCAGTATTTT. This translates into CASSFWGRKGTDTQYF.

The table lists this clone with a count of one. The chain is built from TRBV5-1 and TRBJ2-2; 9 nucleotides match TRBD2. From germline, CDR1 is SGHRS and CDR2 YFSETQ. V lost 5 bases, J lost 8 bases, and 10 bases stayed unmatched. The CDR3 has 15 amino acids. CDR3 coding DNA: TGCGCCAGCAGAACCCTAGCGGGGAACAATGGGGAGCTGTTTTTT. Its translation: CASRTLAGNNGELFF.

Here the CDR3 reads CASSSDSLTNEKLFF. CDR3 nucleotides: TGTGCCAGTAGTTCGGACAGTCTAACTAATGAAAAACTGTTTTTT. The gene calls are TRBV19 and TRBJ1-4, with a possible D match to TRBD1 (6 bases). V lost 5 bases and J 1 base, leaving 11 bases between the germline ends. Germline V gene lookup returns CDR1 LNHDA and CDR2 SQIVND (reference sequence). The CDR3 totals 15 residues.

This clone was seen just once. The junction shows a germline mismatch at one end, possibly a read error. The J gene is TRBJ1-2, the V gene TRBV29-1; weak D call: TRBD1 (5 bases). Germline CDR1 SQVTM, CDR2 ANQGSEA. The CDR3 consists of 9 residues. Written as DNA, the CDR3 is TGCAGCGTTGGTCCGGGGGACGGCTTC. It encodes CSVGPGDGF.

This chain connects TRBV4-1 to TRBJ1-2, with D hard to call. V was cut by 4 bases and J by 4 bases, with 10 bases left in between. CDR1 and CDR2 from the germline V gene are MGHRA and YSYEKL. The CDR3 runs 13 residues. The CDR3 DNA follows: TGCGCCAGCAGCCCCAGAGGAAGCTATGGCTACACCTTC. It is translated as CASSPRGSYGYTF.

The V and J genes are TRBV10-3 and TRBJ2-1; 7 bases are shared with TRBD2. The V and J ends lost 4 bases and 5 bases, in that order; junction bases with no gene match: 5. The CDR3 contains 14 residues. CDR1 is ENHRY and CDR2 is SYGVKD in the germline V gene. This CDR3 reads CAISGSSGNNEQFF. The CDR3 DNA sequence: TGTGCCATCAGTGGATCTAGCGGCAACAATGAGCAGTTCTTC.

CDR3 coding DNA: TGCGCCAGCAGCGCGACAGGGGGCAATCAGCCCCAGCATTTT. Translation gives CASSATGGNQPQHF. The chain links TRBV4-3 to TRBJ1-5, with 8 bases fitting TRBD1. V shed 5 bases, J shed 2 bases, and the junction held 2 bases outside the gene matches. Looked up from germline, CDR1 is LGHNA and CDR2 is YSLEER. CDR3 length: 14 residues.

The chain uses TRBV23-1 and TRBJ2-4, with 7 bases matching TRBD2. TRBV23-1 is designated an ORF whose function remains uncertain. Germline trimming cut 6 bases from V and 5 bases from J; bases unmatched to any gene: 16. The CDR3 has 17 amino acids. CDR3 residues: CASSTRVGGSPQNIQYF. In nucleotides, the CDR3 is TGCGCCAGCAGCACCCGGGTGGGCGGGAGCCCCCAAAACATTCAGTACTTC.

This clone was seen a handful of times. The chain carries TRBV7-9 and TRBJ1-6, with TRBD1 matching 7 bases. This CDR3 contains 13 residues. Losses at the gene ends were 6 bases for V and 11 bases for J; bases not matched to a gene: 7. Germline loops: CDR1 SEHNR, CDR2 FQNEAQ (reference sequence). As DNA, the CDR3 is TGTGCCAGCAGTGAGACAGGGATGACACCCCTCCACTTT. Its translation: CASSETGMTPLHF.

The chain uses TRBV9 and TRBJ2-3; maybe TRBD1 (5 bases). The ends were cut back, 0 bases at V and 0 bases at J, with 8 bases in the middle. The CDR3 sequence is 15 residues long. Looked up from germline, CDR1 is SGDLS and CDR2 is YYNGEE. CDR3 residues: CASSVEPGSTDTQYF. CDR3 DNA: TGTGCCAGCAGCGTAGAGCCAGGGAGCACAGATACGCAGTATTTT. The full variable domain, in which reference TRBV9 and TRBJ2-3 provide the parts outside the CDR3, is DSGVTQTPKHLITATGQRVTLRCSPRSGDLSVYWYQQSLDQGLQFLIQYYNGEERAKGNILERFSAQQFPDLHSELNLSSLELGDSALYFCASSVEPGSTDTQYFGPGTRLTVL.

The chain recombines TRBV4-2 with TRBJ2-1; D unresolved. The germline CDR1 and CDR2 sequences are LGHNA and YNFKEQ. The V end was cut by 0 bases, the J end by 6 bases, with 9 bases between. This CDR3 has 14 residues. The CDR3 region is CASSQDGFGNEQFF. For the CDR3, the DNA is TGTGCCAGCAGCCAAGATGGGTTCGGCAATGAGCAGTTCTTC.

The table lists this clone with a count of one. V and J are TRBV19 and TRBJ1-5; 9 bases align to TRBD1. With V trimmed by 6 bases and J by 4 bases, 7 bases remained unmatched. Germline V CDR1 and CDR2: LNHDA, SQIVND (reference sequence). CDR3 length equals 15 residues. CDR3 loop: CASSTGQGNNQPQHF. As DNA, the CDR3 is TGTGCCAGTAGCACAGGACAGGGGAATAATCAGCCCCAGCATTTT.

V is TRBV5-1 and J is TRBJ2-6; possibly TRBD1 or TRBD2 for D (5 bases each). This CDR3 contains 17 residues. V lost 6 bases and J 0 bases, leaving 16 bases between the germline ends. Looked up from germline, CDR1 is SGHRS and CDR2 is YFSETQ. In DNA, the CDR3 is TGCGCCAGCACCCCAGAAGGGACCTCCTCTGGGGCCAACGTCCTGACTTTC. Translated: CASTPEGTSSGANVLTF.

The CDR3 is CSVEDRDRAVGYTF. Written as DNA, the CDR3 is TGCAGCGTTGAAGATCGGGACAGAGCGGTTGGCTACACCTTC. The chain links TRBV29-1 to TRBJ1-2; 7 bases line up with TRBD1. Trimming removed 0 bases from V and 7 bases from J; junction bases left unmatched: 8. Germline-derived CDR1 and CDR2 are SQVTM and ANQGSEA. This CDR3 comprises 14 residues.

In this sample, this clone turned up a few times. Distinct nucleotide sequences in the sample also encode this CDR3. The V gene is TRBV9, the J gene TRBJ1-3; unclear D gene. The CDR3 covers 13 residues. Per germline, CDR1 SGDLS and CDR2 YYNGEE. The ends were cut back, 4 bases at V and 4 bases at J, with 9 bases in the middle. The CDR3 region is CASSWGDGNTIYF. CDR3 bases: TGTGCCAGCAGCTGGGGAGACGGAAACACCATATATTTT.

The J gene is TRBJ2-1, the V gene TRBV9, with 7 nucleotides matching TRBD2. Germline CDR1 reads SGDLS; CDR2 reads YYNGEE. The CDR3 is made up of 15 amino acids. V was pared by 4 bases and J by 4 bases, with 8 bases of the junction left unmatched. CDR3 coding DNA: TGTGCCAGCAGCCCGAGACTAGCTTCTTACAATGAGCAGTTCTTC. This codes for CASSPRLASYNEQFF.

The CDR3 protein is CASSQDYSLGRGYEQYF. CDR3 nucleotides: TGCGCCAGCAGCCAAGATTATTCTCTCGGTAGGGGTTACGAGCAGTACTTC. This chain connects TRBV4-3 to TRBJ2-7; TRBD1 is a possible D gene (5 bases). Per germline, CDR1 LGHNA and CDR2 YSLEER. V lost 0 bases, J lost 4 bases, and 19 bases lay in between. The CDR3 has 17 amino acids.

This CDR3 is CASSGGVGYTF. The CDR3 DNA follows: TGTGCCAGTAGTGGCGGGGTAGGCTACACCTTC. The rearrangement links TRBV19 to TRBJ1-2; D remains unclear. Trimming pared 5 bases from V and 8 bases from J, leaving 9 bases between. Per the germline V gene, CDR1 is LNHDA and CDR2 is SQIVND (reference sequence). There are 11 residues in the CDR3.

The chain uses TRBV20-1 and TRBJ2-3; D is perhaps TRBD1 (6 bases). V was clipped by 4 bases and J by 4 bases, with 6 bases between them. Germline V gene data show CDR1 as DFQATT and CDR2 as SNEGSKA (reference sequence). The CDR3 spans 11 residues. The chain's CDR3 is CSATGADTQYF. The CDR3 DNA sequence: TGCAGTGCTACAGGGGCAGATACGCAGTATTTT.

The chain couples TRBV6-5 to TRBJ1-2, with 9 bases aligning to TRBD1. From germline, CDR1 is MNHEY and CDR2 SVGAGI. This CDR3 comprises 11 residues. V gave up 10 bases and J gave up 7 bases; unmatched junction bases: 4. The CDR3: CATLGQGGYTF. CDR3 coding DNA: TGTGCCACCTTGGGACAGGGTGGCTACACCTTC.

The chain combines TRBV29-1 with TRBJ2-1, with D perhaps assigned TRBD1 or TRBD2 (6 bases each). Germline loops: CDR1 SQVTM, CDR2 ANQGSEA. CDR3 length equals 14 residues. V lost 6 bases to trimming and J lost 4 bases, with 16 bases between them. The CDR3 bases are TGCAGCGTGGAGGGGGACCCCTTATACAATGAGCAGTTCTTC. It is translated as CSVEGDPLYNEQFF.

J is TRBJ1-2 and V is TRBV7-9; D is unresolved. The CDR3 is 17 residues long. Germline CDR1 and CDR2: SEHNR and FQNEAQ (reference sequence). The V gene lost 5 bases and the J gene lost 0 bases, with 19 bases spanning the gap. The CDR3 DNA is TGTGCCAGCAGCCTAGTTTATAGTGGGCAGGCTAACTATGGCTACACCTTC. Translation gives CASSLVYSGQANYGYTF.

The V gene is TRBV5-6, the J gene TRBJ1-5; D not resolved. Germline V gene sequence: CDR1 SGHDT, CDR2 YYEEEE. The V end lost 2 bases, the J end lost 1 base, and 7 bases lay between the germline ends. CDR3 size: 14 residues. DNA for the CDR3: TGTGCCAGCAGCTTCGGTCGCAGCAATCAGCCCCAGCATTTT. It is translated as CASSFGRSNQPQHF.

The chain joins TRBV30 to TRBJ1-2, with D possibly TRBD1 on 5 matching bases. The CDR3 runs to 15 residues. Germline V gene sequence: CDR1 GTSNPN, CDR2 SVGIG (reference sequence). Trimming took off 1 base at V and 4 bases at J, with 16 bases between the two ends. CDR3: CAWSGKSPGSYGYTF. CDR3 DNA: TGTGCCTGGAGTGGCAAATCCCCAGGGTCCTATGGCTACACCTTC.

This sequence joins TRBV27 and TRBJ1-1; D remains unclear. The CDR3 totals 11 residues. The V end was cut by 6 bases, the J end by 8 bases, with 10 bases between. Germline V CDR1 and CDR2: MNHEY, SMNVEV (reference sequence). CDR3 loop: CASRGLGEAFF. As DNA, the CDR3 is TGTGCCAGCAGAGGCCTCGGCGAAGCTTTCTTT.